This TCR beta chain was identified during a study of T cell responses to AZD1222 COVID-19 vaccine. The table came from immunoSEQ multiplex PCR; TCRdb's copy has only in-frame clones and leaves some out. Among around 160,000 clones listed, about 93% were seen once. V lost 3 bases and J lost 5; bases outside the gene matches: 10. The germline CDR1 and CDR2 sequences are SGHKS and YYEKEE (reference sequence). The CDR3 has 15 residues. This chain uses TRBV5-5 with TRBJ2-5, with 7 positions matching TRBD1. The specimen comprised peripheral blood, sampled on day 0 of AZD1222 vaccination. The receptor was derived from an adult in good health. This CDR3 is CASSWMRQGVETQYF. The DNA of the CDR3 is TGTGCCAGCAGCTGGATGCGACAGGGTGTGGAGACCCAGTACTTC.